The 16 T cell receptor beta chains below all came from one sample that was sequenced in a study of T cells after yellow fever vaccination. One entry per CDR3 protein results from TCRdb running MiXCR on the 5' RACE reads. Seen here are some 350,000 distinct CDR3 sequences, roughly 4.3% observed once, and the top ten hold roughly 24%. Sequences were derived from PBMCs, sampled 5 days after the yellow fever booster vaccination. The receptors were sampled from a man between 18 and 35 years old who received the YFV17D yellow fever vaccine.

This chain links TRBV5-1 with TRBJ2-2; the D gene is possibly TRBD1 (6 bases). Germline values: CDR1 SGHRS, CDR2 YFSETQ. Trimming removed 6 bases at V and 3 bases at J, with 9 bases between. The CDR3 is made up of 13 amino acids. DNA of the CDR3: TGCGCCAGCAAACAGGGCTACACCGGGGAGCTGTTTTTT. It specifies CASKQGYTGELFF.

This clonotype came up a few times. V is TRBV7-8 and J is TRBJ1-2; no definite D call. The germline V gene encodes CDR1 SGHVS and CDR2 FQNEAQ. V shed 4 bases and J shed 7 bases, with 13 bases lying between them. The CDR3 contains 13 residues. The CDR3 is CASSSRAAGGYTF. The DNA for the CDR3 is TGTGCCAGCAGCTCGAGAGCGGCCGGTGGCTACACCTTC.

This clonotype was counted only a few times. The chain combines TRBV7-2 with TRBJ2-7, with D tentatively TRBD1 or TRBD2 (5 bases each). The CDR3 sequence is 14 residues long. V shed 1 base and J shed 6 bases, with 13 bases lying between them. Germline CDR1 and CDR2: SGHTA and FQGNSA. This chain's CDR3 is CASSLGGSPTEQYF. CDR3 nucleotide sequence: TGTGCCAGCAGCTTAGGGGGGAGTCCCACCGAGCAGTACTTC.

J is TRBJ2-6 and V is TRBV29-1; no reliable D call. Trimming cost V 4 bases and J 4 bases, with 11 bases left between them. This CDR3 spans 14 amino acids. Germline V lookup: CDR1 SQVTM, CDR2 ANQGSEA. The CDR3 here is CSVVSASGANVLTF. CDR3 nucleotides: TGCAGCGTTGTGTCTGCGTCGGGGGCCAACGTCCTGACTTTC. The full variable domain, its missing parts supplied by reference TRBV29-1 and TRBJ2-6, is SAVISQKPSRDICQRGTSLTIQCQVDSQVTMMFWYRQQPGQSLTLIATANQGSEATYESGFVIDKFPISRPNLTFSTLTVSNMSPEDSSIYLCSVVSASGANVLTFGAGSRLTVL.

Ten or more counts support this clonotype. This chain links TRBV10-2 with TRBJ2-7, with TRBD2 matching 9 bases. There are 16 residues in the CDR3. The junction had 8 bases not matched to a gene; V was cut back by 3 bases and J by 2 bases. The germline CDR1 and CDR2 sequences are WSHSY and SAAADI. The CDR3 DNA reads TGCGCCAGCAGTGACCCAGTAGCGGGGGCCCCCTACGAGCAGTACTTC. It is translated as CASSDPVAGAPYEQYF.

This clonotype was picked up a small number of times. This sequence joins TRBV4-3 and TRBJ2-1, with 7 nucleotides matching TRBD1. The CDR3 covers 15 residues. Per the germline V gene, CDR1 is LGHNA and CDR2 is YSLEER. Losses at the gene ends were 0 bases for V and 1 base for J; bases not matched to a gene: 0. DNA of the CDR3: TGCGCCAGCAGCCAAGAGACAGGGTCCTACAATGAGCAGTTCTTC. Protein sequence: CASSQETGSYNEQFF.

This clonotype was seen many times. The chain links TRBV12-3 or TRBV12-4 to TRBJ1-2; D is unresolved. The CDR3 length is 13 residues. V dropped 6 bases and J dropped 3 bases, with 11 bases sitting between them. CDR3 residues: CASRDPWHYGYTF. The CDR3 DNA is TGTGCCAGCAGGGACCCTTGGCACTATGGCTACACCTTC.

This clonotype has ten or more counts. V and J are TRBV21-1 and TRBJ2-1; the table's TRBD1 call for D was not verified on the DNA. TRBV21-1 is flagged as a pseudogene. The CDR3 spans 12 residues. The CDR3 is CASSPYRNEQFF. The CDR3 nucleotides are TGTGCCAGCAGCCCCTACAGGAATGAGCAGTTCTTC.

This clonotype was counted many times. The V call is TRBV18, the J call TRBJ2-5, with D possibly called TRBD1 or TRBD2 (5 bases each). This CDR3 has 13 amino acids. The V gene's germline CDR1 is KGHSH and CDR2 LQKENI. V dropped 3 bases and J dropped 5 bases, with 10 bases sitting between them. The CDR3 DNA sequence: TGTGCCAGCTCACCCGGGGCCGGTGAGACCCAGTACTTC. Translated, it gives CASSPGAGETQYF.

This clonotype has ten or more counts. This sequence joins TRBV12-3 or TRBV12-4 and TRBJ2-3; D gene ambiguous. V was clipped by 1 base and J by 8 bases, with 13 bases between them. The CDR3 consists of 14 residues. CDR3 sequence (DNA): TGTGCCAGCAGTTTAGAAGGGCAACTGGGTACGCAGTATTTT. It translates to CASSLEGQLGTQYF.

This sequence joins TRBV28 and TRBJ2-7; 8 bases fit TRBD1. V shed 10 bases and J 3 bases; nucleotides not matched to a gene: 5. CDR3 length: 12 residues. Germline CDR1 is MDHEN and CDR2 is SYDVKM. DNA of the CDR3: TGTGCCACCCGGGACAGGAGCTACGAGCAGTACGTC. This codes for CATRDRSYEQYV.

This clonotype has only a few counts. The chain carries TRBV5-1 and TRBJ2-1; TRBD1 agrees at 10 bases. CDR3 length equals 16 residues. Trimming at V came to 0 bases and at J to 7 bases, leaving 7 bases not matched to a gene. Germline loops: CDR1 SGHRS, CDR2 YFSETQ. CDR3 protein: CASSLAGGQGINEQFF. The DNA for the CDR3 is TGCGCCAGCAGCTTGGCCGGGGGACAGGGGATTAATGAGCAGTTCTTC.

The gene calls are TRBV4-3 and TRBJ1-2; TRBD1 might be the D (5 bases). Trimming removed 1 base at V and 7 bases at J, with 19 bases between. The germline CDR1 and CDR2 sequences are LGHNA and YSLEER. This CDR3 contains 16 residues. CDR3 protein: CASSQVFSGTPTGYTF. The CDR3 DNA follows: TGCGCCAGCAGCCAAGTATTCTCCGGGACCCCCACTGGCTACACCTTC.

At least ten counts were recorded for this clonotype. In DNA, the CDR3 is TGCAGTGCTAGGATTCCGGGACTAGGGCTGGGTGGCAAAAACATTCAGTACTTC. This translates into CSARIPGLGLGGKNIQYF. The V and J genes are TRBV20-1 and TRBJ2-4; 8 bases are shared with TRBD2. The J segment lost 3 bases and the V segment lost 3 bases, leaving 16 bases of the junction unmatched. From germline, CDR1 is DFQATT and CDR2 SNEGSKA (reference sequence). CDR3 length equals 18 residues.

Concerning this clonotype: It may be a read error: a sequence one base away is much more abundant. The J gene is TRBJ1-1, the V gene TRBV7-8, with D tentatively TRBD1 (5 bases). Germline V gene data show CDR1 as SGHVS and CDR2 as FQNEAQ. The length of the CDR3 is 15 residues. V lost 2 bases to trimming and J lost 4 bases, with 14 bases between them. The CDR3 nucleotides are TGTGCCAGCAGCTTACTTGGGGACCCTACCACTGAAGCTTTCTTT. Its translation: CASSLLGDPTTEAFF.

This clonotype was counted ten times or more. The rearrangement joins TRBV20-1 to TRBJ2-7, with D possibly matching TRBD1 (5 bases). V was clipped by 0 bases and J by 2 bases, with 8 bases between them. Germline assignment: CDR1 DFQATT and CDR2 SNEGSKA (reference sequence). The CDR3 is 13 amino acids. This CDR3 is CSARDRVPYEQYF. CDR3 in DNA: TGCAGTGCTAGAGACAGGGTTCCCTACGAGCAGTACTTC.